These T cell receptor beta chains were read from a single sample in a study of T cells in Graves' hyperthyroidism and ophthalmopathy. A single record per CDR3 protein comes from TCRdb applying MiXCR to the multiplex PCR reads. The data show approximately 400,000 distinct CDR3 sequences, more than 13% seen once. Sample: blood. The receptors shown here come from a woman in her 30s with Graves' hyperthyroidism. Each CDR3 is given with its conserved first and last residue. Fields, in order: clone size, V gene, J gene, D gene, CDR3 DNA, CDR3 protein. The D gene is left open where the match is weak. Expanded clones get a size class; other rows say once, few or many, or leave the size out.

few	TRBV20-1	TRBJ2-7	TRBD1	TGCAGTGCGAGGGGTTTAACGAAGGACAGGGAGACCTACGAGCAGTGCTTC	CSARGLTKDRETYEQCF
many	TRBV5-4	TRBJ1-3	TRBD1	TGTGCCAGCAGCTCTACAGGGGACAGGCTTGGAAACACCATATATTTT	CASSSTGDRLGNTIYF
few	TRBV10-1	TRBJ2-1	NA	TGCGCCAGCAGACAAGTCCCCGGGACAAATACCAATGAGCAGTTCTTC	CASRQVPGTNTNEQFF
NA	TRBV30	TRBJ1-4	NA	TGTGCCTCGCCGGGCCCAACTAATGAAAAACTGTTTTTT	CASPGPTNEKLFF
NA	TRBV6-1	TRBJ1-1	NA	TGTGCCAGCAGTCCCTACGGGGGACAACAGAACACTGAAGCTTTCTTT	CASSPYGGQQNTEAFF
many	TRBV5-1	TRBJ2-7	TRBD2	TGCGCCAGCAGTTCGACTAGCGGACCCTCCTACGAGCAGTACTTC	CASSSTSGPSYEQYF
NA	TRBV20-1	TRBJ1-5	TRBD1	TGCAGTGGGACAGGGGGGGGCAATCAGCCCCAGCATTTT	CSGTGGGNQPQHF
many	TRBV4-1	TRBJ2-2	NA	TGCGCCAGCAGCCCAGAGCAAGGCCTGAACACCGGGGAGCTGTTTTTT	CASSPEQGLNTGELFF
many	TRBV7-9	TRBJ2-6	TRBD1	TGTGCCAGCAGCGGCCGGACAGGGGATCCCTGGGCCAACGTCCTGACTTTC	CASSGRTGDPWANVLTF
many	TRBV28	TRBJ2-7	NA	TGTGCCAGCAGAGGTCCGGGACAACTATCCTACGAGCAGTACTTC	CASRGPGQLSYEQYF
NA	TRBV7-8	TRBJ1-6	NA	TGTGCCAGCAGCTTCGAGACAGGTTATAATTCACCCCTCCACTTT	CASSFETGYNSPLHF
NA	TRBV7-9	TRBJ2-1	NA	TGTGCCAGCAGCCCACGCGGATCCTACAATGAGCAGTTCTTC	CASSPRGSYNEQFF
NA	TRBV6-2/TRBV6-3	TRBJ1-5	TRBD1	TGTGCCAGCAGTACAGGGACAGTCATTAGCAATCAGCCCCAGCATTTT	CASSTGTVISNQPQHF
few	TRBV20-1	TRBJ2-5	TRBD1	TGCAGTGCTAGAGAACCGGGGACAGCAAGGGAGACCCAGTACTTC	CSAREPGTARETQYF
many	TRBV7-3	TRBJ2-3	NA	TGTGCCAGCAGCTTAAGGCGGGACTCAGATACGCAGTATTTT	CASSLRRDSDTQYF
few	TRBV7-8	TRBJ1-6	NA	TGTGCCAGCAGCTTCAATGGGGACTCACCCCTCCACTTT	CASSFNGDSPLHF
many	TRBV28	TRBJ1-2	NA	TGTGCCAGCAGAAACGAACCTAACTATGGCTACACCTTC	CASRNEPNYGYTF
few	TRBV10-3	TRBJ2-2	TRBD2	TGTGCCATCAGTTCATCCGGGACTAGATCCCCCGGGGAGCTGTTTTTT	CAISSSGTRSPGELFF
few	TRBV10-3	TRBJ2-7	NA	TGTGCCATCAGTGATGGGCGGGATGCCTACGAGCAGTACTTC	CAISDGRDAYEQYF
many	TRBV6-1	TRBJ2-2	TRBD1	TGTGCCAGCAACCAAGACAGGGGGCATACCGGGGAGCTGTTTTTT	CASNQDRGHTGELFF
many	TRBV10-3	TRBJ1-1	NA	TGTGCCATCAGTACAGTTGGATACACTGAAGCTTTCTTT	CAISTVGYTEAFF
few	TRBV20-1	TRBJ1-3	TRBD1	TGCAGTGCTAGAGATCCCCGGACAGGGGACGACACCATATATTTT	CSARDPRTGDDTIYF
few	TRBV28	TRBJ1-2	NA	TGTGCCAGCAGTGGGGTGCGGACATCGTATTCTAGCTACACCTTC	CASSGVRTSYSSYTF
many	TRBV28	TRBJ2-7	NA	TGTGCCAGCAGGGGCCCCCAAACGGGCTACGAGCAGTACTTC	CASRGPQTGYEQYF
NA	TRBV14	TRBJ2-7	TRBD1	TGTGCCAGCAGCCGACAGGGGTACACCTACGAGCAGTACTTC	CASSRQGYTYEQYF
few	TRBV20-1	TRBJ2-1	TRBD2	TGCAGTGCTAGGAAAACTAGCGGGAGAAGAAATGAGCAGTTCTTC	CSARKTSGRRNEQFF
NA	TRBV19	TRBJ1-5	NA	TGTGCCAGTAGTATCTTCGGGCAGGGTAGTAATCAGCCCCAGCATTTT	CASSIFGQGSNQPQHF
many	TRBV20-1	TRBJ2-4	NA	TGCAGTGCTAGAGTATATAGCGCGGCCAAAAACATTCAGTACTTC	CSARVYSAAKNIQYF
many	TRBV6-1	TRBJ2-5	NA	TGTGCCAGCACCTACCGGGGATTTGGGGAGACCCAGTACTTC	CASTYRGFGETQYF
many	TRBV12-3/TRBV12-4	TRBJ2-1	TRBD2	TGTGCCAGCAGGTTAGCGGGGCACTACAATGAGCAGTTCTTC	CASRLAGHYNEQFF
few	TRBV7-9	TRBJ2-3	NA	TGTGCCAGCAGCTTTACGCCGGGCGCAGATACGCAGTATTTT	CASSFTPGADTQYF
many	TRBV6-1	TRBJ1-1	NA	TGTGCCAGCGAGGCGGATAGCACTGAAGCTTTCTTT	CASEADSTEAFF
few	TRBV6-1	TRBJ2-7	TRBD2	TGTGCCAGCAGTGCTAGCGGGAGAAGTGCCTACGAGCAGTACTTC	CASSASGRSAYEQYF
many	TRBV2	TRBJ2-3	NA	TGTGCCAGCGAACGGGACACCGCCGGCGCAGATACGCAGTATTTT	CASERDTAGADTQYF
NA	TRBV12-3/TRBV12-4	TRBJ2-7	NA	TGTGCCAGCAGGGCGGGGAGCGCCTACGAGCAGTACTTC	CASRAGSAYEQYF
many	TRBV13	TRBJ2-3	NA	TGTGCCAGCAGCTTAGACACGTCTAGCACAGATACGCAGTATTTT	CASSLDTSSTDTQYF
many	TRBV5-1	TRBJ1-4	NA	TGCGCCAGCAGCGCGCAGCAGCATGAAAAACTGTTTTTT	CASSAQQHEKLFF
few	TRBV30	TRBJ2-6	TRBD1	TGTGCCTGGAGTGTACGGACAGGGTCGCGCTCTGGGGCCAACGTCCTGACTTTC	CAWSVRTGSRSGANVLTF
many	TRBV28	TRBJ2-3	NA	TGTGCCAGCAGTACCTCCCCCCTCACAGATACGCAGTATTTT	CASSTSPLTDTQYF
NA	TRBV28	TRBJ2-3	NA	TGTGCCAGCAGCCGCACTGGCGGAAGCACAGATACGCAGTATTTT	CASSRTGGSTDTQYF
many	TRBV12-3/TRBV12-4	TRBJ2-5	NA	TGTGCCAGCAGTTTAATGGCAGAGTACCAAGAGACCCAGTACTTC	CASSLMAEYQETQYF
NA	TRBV24-1	TRBJ2-7	NA	TGTGCCACCAGTGACCACGGACTACCCTACGAGCAGTACTTC	CATSDHGLPYEQYF
few	TRBV20-1	TRBJ1-1	NA	TGCAGTGCTAGGTCCCAGATGAACACTGAAGCTTTCTTT	CSARSQMNTEAFF
many	TRBV18	TRBJ2-5	NA	TGTGCCAGCTCACCAGGCCAAGAGACCCAGTACTTC	CASSPGQETQYF
many	TRBV11-3	TRBJ2-7	TRBD2	TGTGCCGGCGGGAGGTCCTACGAGCAGTACTTC	CAGGRSYEQYF
many	TRBV2	TRBJ1-2	TRBD1	TGTGCCAGCAGTGAAAGACAGGGCCGAAACTATGGCTACACCTTC	CASSERQGRNYGYTF
NA	TRBV11-2	TRBJ2-1	NA	TGTGCCAGCAGCTTAGATAGGGCCGTTCCCGGCAATGAGCAGTTCTTC	CASSLDRAVPGNEQFF
few	TRBV20-1	TRBJ1-3	NA	TGCAGTGCTGGGACCCTTGGAAACACCATATATTTT	CSAGTLGNTIYF
NA	TRBV28	TRBJ2-7	TRBD1	TGTGCCAGCAGTGGGAAGGGACAGGGGGACGGCGAGCAGTACTTC	CASSGKGQGDGEQYF
many	TRBV2	TRBJ2-7	NA	TGTGCCAGCAGGGCCCAACAGGGTCCCTACGAGCAGTACTTC	CASRAQQGPYEQYF
few	TRBV4-1	TRBJ2-1	TRBD2	TGCGCCAGCAGCCCCCGGACTAGCGGAGCACTCAATGAGCAGTTCTTC	CASSPRTSGALNEQFF
many	TRBV5-5	TRBJ2-5	TRBD2	TGTGCCAGCAAGGCGGGACTAGCGGGAGGTGGAGAGACCCAGTACTTC	CASKAGLAGGGETQYF
many	TRBV6-1	TRBJ2-5	NA	TGTGCCAGCACCCACGGAGAGACCCAGTACTTC	CASTHGETQYF
NA	TRBV10-3	TRBJ2-7	NA	TGTGCCATCAGCCGGAACAACTACGAGCAGTACTTC	CAISRNNYEQYF